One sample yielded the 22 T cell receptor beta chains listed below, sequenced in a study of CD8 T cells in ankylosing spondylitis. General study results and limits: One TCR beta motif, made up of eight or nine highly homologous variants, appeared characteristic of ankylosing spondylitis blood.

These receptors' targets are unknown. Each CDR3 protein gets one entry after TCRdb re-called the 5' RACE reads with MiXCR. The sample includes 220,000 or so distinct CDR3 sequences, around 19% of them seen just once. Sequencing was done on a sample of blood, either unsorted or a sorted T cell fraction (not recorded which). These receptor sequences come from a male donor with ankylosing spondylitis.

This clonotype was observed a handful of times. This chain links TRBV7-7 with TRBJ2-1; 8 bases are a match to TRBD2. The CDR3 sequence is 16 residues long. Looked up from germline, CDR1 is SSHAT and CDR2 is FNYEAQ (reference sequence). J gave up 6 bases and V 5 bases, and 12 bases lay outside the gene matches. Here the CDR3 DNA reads TGTGCCAGCAGCCCGGAACCGGGACTAGGTTCCAATGAGCAGTTCTTC. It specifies CASSPEPGLGSNEQFF.

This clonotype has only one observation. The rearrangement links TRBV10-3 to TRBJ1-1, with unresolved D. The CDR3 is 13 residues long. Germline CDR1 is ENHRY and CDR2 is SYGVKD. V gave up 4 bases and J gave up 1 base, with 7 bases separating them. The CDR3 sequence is CAISATANTEAFF. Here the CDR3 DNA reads TGTGCCATCAGTGCTACGGCGAACACTGAAGCTTTCTTT.

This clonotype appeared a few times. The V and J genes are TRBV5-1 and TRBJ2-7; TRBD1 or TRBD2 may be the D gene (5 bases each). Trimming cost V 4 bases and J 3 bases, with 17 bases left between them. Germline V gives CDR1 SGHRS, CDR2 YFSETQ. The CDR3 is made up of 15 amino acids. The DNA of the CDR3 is TGCGCCAGCAGCGAAGGAACGGGACCAGGCTACGAGCAGTACTTC. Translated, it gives CASSEGTGPGYEQYF.

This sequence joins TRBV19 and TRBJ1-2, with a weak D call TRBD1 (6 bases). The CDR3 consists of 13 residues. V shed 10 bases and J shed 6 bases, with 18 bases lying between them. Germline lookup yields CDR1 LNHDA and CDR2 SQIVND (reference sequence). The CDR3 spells CATGDKGVDGYTF. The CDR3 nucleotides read TGTGCCACCGGGGACAAGGGAGTCGATGGCTACACCTTC.

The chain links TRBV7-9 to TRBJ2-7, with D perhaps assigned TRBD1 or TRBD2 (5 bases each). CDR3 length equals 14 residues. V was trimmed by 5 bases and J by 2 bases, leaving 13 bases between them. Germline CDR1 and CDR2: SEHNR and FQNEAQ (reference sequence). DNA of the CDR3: TGTGCCAGCAGCCTTCCGGGACCCACCTACGAGCAGTACTTC. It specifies CASSLPGPTYEQYF.

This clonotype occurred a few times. In nucleotides, the CDR3 is TGCGCCAGCAGCCAAGACGGCGGGAGGGACAATGAGCAGTTCTTC. Amino acid sequence: CASSQDGGRDNEQFF. The rearrangement uses TRBV4-3 and TRBJ2-1; the match to TRBD2 covers 9 bases. After removal of 0 bases from V and 5 bases from J, the junction contained 2 bases not matched to a gene. CDR1 is LGHNA, CDR2 YSLEER, per germline. This CDR3 comprises 15 residues.

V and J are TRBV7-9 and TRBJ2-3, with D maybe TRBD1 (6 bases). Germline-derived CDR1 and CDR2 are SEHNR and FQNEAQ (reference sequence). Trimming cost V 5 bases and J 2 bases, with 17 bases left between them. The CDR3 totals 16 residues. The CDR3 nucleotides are TGTGCCAGCAGCCCCACACAGGGTACGGACACAGATACGCAGTATTTT. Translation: CASSPTQGTDTDTQYF.

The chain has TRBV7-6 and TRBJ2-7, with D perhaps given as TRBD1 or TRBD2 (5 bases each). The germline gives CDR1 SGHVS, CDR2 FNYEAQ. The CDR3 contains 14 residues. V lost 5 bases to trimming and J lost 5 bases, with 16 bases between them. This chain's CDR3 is CASSLPPGRNEQYF. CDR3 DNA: TGTGCCAGCAGCCTACCCCCGGGGCGAAACGAGCAGTACTTC.

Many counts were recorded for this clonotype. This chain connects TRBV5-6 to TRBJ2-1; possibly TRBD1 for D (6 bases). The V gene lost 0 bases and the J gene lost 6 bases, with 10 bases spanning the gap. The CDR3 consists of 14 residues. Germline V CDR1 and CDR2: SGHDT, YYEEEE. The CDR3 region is CASSLAGQPNEQFF. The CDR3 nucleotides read TGTGCCAGCAGCTTGGCGGGACAACCCAATGAGCAGTTCTTC.

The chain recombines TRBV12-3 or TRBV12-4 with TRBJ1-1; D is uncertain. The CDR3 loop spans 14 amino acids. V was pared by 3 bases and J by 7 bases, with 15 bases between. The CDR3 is CASSLGTWPGEAFF. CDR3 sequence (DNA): TGTGCCAGCAGTTTGGGTACCTGGCCTGGTGAAGCTTTCTTT.

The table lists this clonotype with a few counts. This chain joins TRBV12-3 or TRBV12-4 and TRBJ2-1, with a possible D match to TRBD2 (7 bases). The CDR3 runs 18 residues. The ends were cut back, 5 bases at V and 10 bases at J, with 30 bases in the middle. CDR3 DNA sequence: TGTGCCAGCAGTCCCGGTGAGGGGGAGGGCCATGTGTCGGGAGAGCAGTTCTTC. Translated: CASSPGEGEGHVSGEQFF.

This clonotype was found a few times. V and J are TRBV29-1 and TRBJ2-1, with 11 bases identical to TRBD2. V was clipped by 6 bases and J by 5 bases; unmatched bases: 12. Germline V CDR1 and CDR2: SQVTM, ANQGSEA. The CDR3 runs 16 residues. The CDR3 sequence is CSVLPRSGLADNEQFF. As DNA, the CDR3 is TGCAGCGTCCTACCTCGCTCGGGACTAGCGGACAATGAGCAGTTCTTC.

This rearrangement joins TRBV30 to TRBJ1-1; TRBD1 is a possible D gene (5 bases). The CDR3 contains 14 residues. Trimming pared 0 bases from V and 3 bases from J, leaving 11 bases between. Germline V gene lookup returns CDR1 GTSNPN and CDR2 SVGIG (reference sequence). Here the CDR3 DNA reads TGTGCCTGGAGTGTAGGCAGGGAGGACACTGAAGCTTTCTTT. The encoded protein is CAWSVGREDTEAFF.

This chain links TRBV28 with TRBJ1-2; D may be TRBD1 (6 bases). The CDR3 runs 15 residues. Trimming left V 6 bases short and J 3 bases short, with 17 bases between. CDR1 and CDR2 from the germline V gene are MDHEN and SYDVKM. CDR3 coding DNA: TGTGCCAGCAGCCGACCTAGGGGGGTGGACTATGGCTACACCTTC. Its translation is CASSRPRGVDYGYTF.

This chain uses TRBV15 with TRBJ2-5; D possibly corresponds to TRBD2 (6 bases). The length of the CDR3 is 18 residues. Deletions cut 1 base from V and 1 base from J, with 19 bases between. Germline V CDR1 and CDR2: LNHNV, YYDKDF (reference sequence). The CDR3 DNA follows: TGTGCCACCAGCAGAGCGACCGTGGGGGGACCTTTCCAAGAGACCCAGTACTTC. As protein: CATSRATVGGPFQETQYF.

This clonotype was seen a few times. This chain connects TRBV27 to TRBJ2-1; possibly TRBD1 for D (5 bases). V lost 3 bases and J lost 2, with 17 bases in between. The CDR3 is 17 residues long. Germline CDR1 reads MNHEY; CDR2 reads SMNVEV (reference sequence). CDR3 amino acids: CASSFYPWGLTYNEQFF. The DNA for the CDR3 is TGTGCCAGCAGTTTCTATCCCTGGGGCTTAACCTACAATGAGCAGTTCTTC.

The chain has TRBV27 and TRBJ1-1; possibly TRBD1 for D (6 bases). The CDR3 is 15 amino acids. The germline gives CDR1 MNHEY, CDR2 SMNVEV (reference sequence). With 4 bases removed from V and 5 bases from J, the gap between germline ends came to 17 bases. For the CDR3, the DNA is TGTGCCAGCAGTTCCCACAGGGAGGTTGAGACTGAAGCTTTCTTT. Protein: CASSSHREVETEAFF.

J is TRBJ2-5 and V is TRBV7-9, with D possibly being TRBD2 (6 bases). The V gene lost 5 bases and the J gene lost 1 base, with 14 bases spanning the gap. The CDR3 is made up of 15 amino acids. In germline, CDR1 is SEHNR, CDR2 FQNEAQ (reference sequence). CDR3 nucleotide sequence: TGTGCCAGCAGCCCTCCGGGACTGCTCCAAGAGACCCAGTACTTC. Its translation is CASSPPGLLQETQYF.

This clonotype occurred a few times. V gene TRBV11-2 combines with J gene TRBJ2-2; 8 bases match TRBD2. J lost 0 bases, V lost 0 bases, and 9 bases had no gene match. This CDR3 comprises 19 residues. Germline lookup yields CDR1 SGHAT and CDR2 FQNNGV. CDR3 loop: CASSLDSFTSGANTGELFF. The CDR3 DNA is TGTGCCAGCAGCTTAGATTCATTTACTAGCGGAGCGAACACCGGGGAGCTGTTTTTT. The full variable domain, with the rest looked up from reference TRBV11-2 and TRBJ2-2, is EAGVAQSPRYKIIEKRQSVAFWCNPISGHATLYWYQQILGQGPKLLIQFQNNGVVDDSQLPKDRFSAERLKGVDSTLKIQPAKLEDSAVYLCASSLDSFTSGANTGELFFGEGSRLTVL.

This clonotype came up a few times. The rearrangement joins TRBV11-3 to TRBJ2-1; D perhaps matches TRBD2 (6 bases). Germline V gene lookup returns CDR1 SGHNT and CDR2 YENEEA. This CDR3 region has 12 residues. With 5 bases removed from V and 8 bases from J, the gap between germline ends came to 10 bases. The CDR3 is CASSTWEDEQFF. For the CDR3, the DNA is TGTGCCAGCAGCACCTGGGAGGATGAGCAGTTCTTC.

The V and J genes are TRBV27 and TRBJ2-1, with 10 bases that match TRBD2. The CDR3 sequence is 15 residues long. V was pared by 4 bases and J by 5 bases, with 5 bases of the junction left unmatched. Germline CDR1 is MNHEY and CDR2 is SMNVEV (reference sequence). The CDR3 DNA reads TGTGCCAGCAGTTCCTGGACTAGCGGAAACAATGAGCAGTTCTTC. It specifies CASSSWTSGNNEQFF.

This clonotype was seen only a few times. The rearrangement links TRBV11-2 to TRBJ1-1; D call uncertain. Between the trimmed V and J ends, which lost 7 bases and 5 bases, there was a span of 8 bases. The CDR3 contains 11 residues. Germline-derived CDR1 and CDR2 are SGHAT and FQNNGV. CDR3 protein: CASTYLTEAFF. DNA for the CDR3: TGTGCCAGCACCTACTTAACTGAAGCTTTCTTT.